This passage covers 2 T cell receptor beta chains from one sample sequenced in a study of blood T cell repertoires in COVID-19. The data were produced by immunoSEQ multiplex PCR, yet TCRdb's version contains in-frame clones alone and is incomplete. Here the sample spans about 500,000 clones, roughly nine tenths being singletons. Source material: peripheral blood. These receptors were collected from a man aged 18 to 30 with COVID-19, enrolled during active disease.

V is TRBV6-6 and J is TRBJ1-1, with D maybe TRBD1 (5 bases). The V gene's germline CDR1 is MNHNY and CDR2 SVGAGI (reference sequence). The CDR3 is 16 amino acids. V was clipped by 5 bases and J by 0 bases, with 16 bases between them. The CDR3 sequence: CASSPRGRVVNTEAFF. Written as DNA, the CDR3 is TGTGCCAGCAGTCCCCGGGGGAGGGTCGTGAACACTGAAGCTTTCTTT.

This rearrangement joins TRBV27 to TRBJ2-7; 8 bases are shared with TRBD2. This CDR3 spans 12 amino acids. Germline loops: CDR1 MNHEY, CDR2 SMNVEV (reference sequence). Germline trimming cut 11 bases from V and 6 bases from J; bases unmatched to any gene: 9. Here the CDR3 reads CAVRTSRGEQYF. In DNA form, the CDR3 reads TGTGCCGTCCGGACTAGCCGGGGCGAGCAGTACTTC.